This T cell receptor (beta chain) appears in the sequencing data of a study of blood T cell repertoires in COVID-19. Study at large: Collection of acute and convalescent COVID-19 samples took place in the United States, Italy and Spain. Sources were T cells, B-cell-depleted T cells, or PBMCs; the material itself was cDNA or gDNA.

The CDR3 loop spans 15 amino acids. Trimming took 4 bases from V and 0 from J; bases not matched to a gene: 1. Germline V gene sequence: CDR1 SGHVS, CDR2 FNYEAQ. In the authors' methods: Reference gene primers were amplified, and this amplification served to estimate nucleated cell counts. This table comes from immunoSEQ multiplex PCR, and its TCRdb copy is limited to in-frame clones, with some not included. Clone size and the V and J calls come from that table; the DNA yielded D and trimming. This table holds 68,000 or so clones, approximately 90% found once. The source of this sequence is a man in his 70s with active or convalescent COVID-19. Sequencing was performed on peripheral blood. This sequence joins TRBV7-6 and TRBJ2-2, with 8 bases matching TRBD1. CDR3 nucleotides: TGTGCCAGCAGCTGGACAGGGTCGAACACCGGGGAGCTGTTTTTT. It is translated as CASSWTGSNTGELFF.